Following are 5 T cell receptor beta chains from one sample sequenced in a study of PD-1 blockade in mismatch repair-deficient tumors. This table comes from immunoSEQ multiplex PCR, and its TCRdb copy is limited to in-frame clones, with some not included. The sample contains 45,000 to 60,000 clones, 78% of which appear only once. Sequencing used peripheral blood, obtained 4 weeks after starting pembrolizumab. The source of these receptors is an adult with mismatch repair-deficient cancer.

The V call is TRBV4-2, the J call TRBJ2-1; 9 bases line up with TRBD2. Germline lookup yields CDR1 LGHNA and CDR2 YNFKEQ. The CDR3 covers 20 residues. Trimming at V came to 1 base and at J to 0 bases, leaving 13 bases not matched to a gene. This CDR3 reads CASSQGELAGPRSSYNEQFF. CDR3 nucleotide sequence: TGTGCCAGCAGCCAAGGGGAACTAGCGGGCCCCCGGAGCTCCTACAATGAGCAGTTCTTC.

The chain is built from TRBV5-1 and TRBJ2-1, with 7 bases lining up with TRBD1. Germline V gene lookup returns CDR1 SGHRS and CDR2 YFSETQ. The CDR3 consists of 14 residues. Trimming removed 0 bases from V and 6 bases from J; junction bases left unmatched: 3. The CDR3 region has the DNA TGCGCCAGCAGCTTGGGGGGGACAGTCAATGAGCAGTTCTTC. It encodes CASSLGGTVNEQFF.

This clone has more than one count but fewer than ten. V is TRBV6-1 and J is TRBJ1-1; TRBD1 might be the D (6 bases). This CDR3 is 14 amino acids long. The germline V gene has CDR1 MNHNS and CDR2 SASEGT. Trimming removed 2 bases from V and 1 base from J, with 8 bases in between. DNA for the CDR3: TGTGCCAGCAGTGAAACAGGGTCGAACACTGAAGCTTTCTTT. It yields the protein CASSETGSNTEAFF.

The chain joins TRBV4-1 to TRBJ2-3; 9 positions agree with TRBD2. This CDR3 region has 16 residues. Losses at the gene ends were 1 base for V and 1 base for J; bases not matched to a gene: 3. In germline, CDR1 is MGHRA, CDR2 YSYEKL. The chain's CDR3 is CASSQASGTGTDTQYF. The CDR3 nucleotides are TGCGCCAGCAGCCAAGCTAGCGGGACTGGCACAGATACGCAGTATTTT.

The chain recombines TRBV6-6 with TRBJ2-3; possible D gene TRBD1, 6 bases. Trimming took off 5 bases at V and 6 bases at J, with 6 bases between the two ends. Per germline, CDR1 MNHNY and CDR2 SVGAGI (reference sequence). The CDR3 covers 11 residues. The CDR3: CASSTGDTQYF. The CDR3 DNA is TGTGCCAGCAGTACAGGGGATACGCAGTATTTT.